This record concerns one T cell receptor beta chain sequence. The data were obtained in a study of blood T cell repertoires in COVID-19. Study processing details: Amplifying reference gene primers gave estimates of nucleated cell counts. Method: immunoSEQ multiplex PCR; TCRdb's copy keeps in-frame clones and lacks some. That table supplies the V and J calls and clone size; D and trimming were determined from the DNA. The sample comprises under 300,000 clones, roughly 81% of which are singletons, and 6.6% rests with the top ten. Those enrolled, adults aged about 18 to 89 years, came from 20 to 25 US areas. Participants' own reports of clinical history determined their cohort assignment. Trimming pared 3 bases from V and 1 base from J, leaving 9 bases between. Germline V gene sequence: CDR1 SNHLY, CDR2 FYNNEI. The CDR3 loop spans 14 amino acids.

The origin of this receptor is a woman in her forties or fifties who had been exposed to COVID-19. This sequence joins TRBV2 and TRBJ1-1; D gene unclear. Sequenced material: PBMCs or T cells enriched from blood (not recorded which). CDR3 DNA sequence: TGTGCCAGCAGTGAGAGCCGCGGGAACACTGAAGCTTTCTTT. The encoded protein is CASSESRGNTEAFF.